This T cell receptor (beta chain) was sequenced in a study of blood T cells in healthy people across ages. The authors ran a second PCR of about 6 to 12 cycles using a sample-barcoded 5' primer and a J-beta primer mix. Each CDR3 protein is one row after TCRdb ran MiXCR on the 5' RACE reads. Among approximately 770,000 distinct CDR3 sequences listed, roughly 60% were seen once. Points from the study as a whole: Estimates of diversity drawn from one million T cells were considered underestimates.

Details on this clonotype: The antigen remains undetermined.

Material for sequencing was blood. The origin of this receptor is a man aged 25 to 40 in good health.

The CDR3 nucleotides read TGTGCCAGCAGCTTATACCCCCACAGGGGTGGCACTGAAGCTTTCTTT. It encodes CASSLYPHRGGTEAFF. The rearrangement joins TRBV11-2 to TRBJ1-1, with 7 bases aligning to TRBD1. V shed 2 bases, J shed 4 bases, and the junction held 10 bases outside the gene matches. Germline V gene sequence: CDR1 SGHAT, CDR2 FQNNGV. The CDR3 is 16 amino acids.